These 26 T cell receptor beta chains originate from one sample sequenced in a study of cytomegalovirus exposure and HLA in healthy donors. 60 Vbeta and 13 Jbeta primers were used in PCR. Some clones are missing from TCRdb's copy, which holds only in-frame ones; the method was immunoSEQ multiplex PCR. This sample has about 160,000 clones; 75% to 90% occur once, and the top ten carry approximately 1.5%. Sample: PBMCs. The receptors were sampled from a woman aged 18-35 years in good health and CMV-seronegative.

The chain uses TRBV7-9 and TRBJ2-1, with D perhaps matching TRBD1 (7 bases). Germline V gene data show CDR1 as SEHNR and CDR2 as FQNEAQ (reference sequence). The CDR3 has 14 amino acids. Trimming took off 1 base at V and 8 bases at J, with 12 bases between the two ends. The CDR3 bases are TGTGCCAGCAGCTTAGTGGCCAGGGGGGATGAGCAGTTCTTC. Translating gives CASSLVARGDEQFF.

This chain joins TRBV5-4 and TRBJ2-7; 7 bases are a match to TRBD1. The germline gives CDR1 SGHNT, CDR2 YYREEE (reference sequence). J gave up 2 bases and V 5 bases, and 7 bases lay outside the gene matches. CDR3 length: 14 residues. CDR3 DNA: TGTGCCAGCAGGACGCAGGGGGTTGCCTACGAGCAGTACTTC. This translates into CASRTQGVAYEQYF.

The chain uses TRBV7-2 and TRBJ1-2; 9 bases match TRBD1. J was trimmed by 7 bases and V by 5 bases; bases with no gene match: 8. This CDR3 contains 14 residues. Germline V CDR1 and CDR2: SGHTA, FQGNSA. This CDR3 is CASSARTGAPGYTF. CDR3 nucleotide sequence: TGTGCCAGCAGCGCCAGGACAGGGGCCCCTGGCTACACCTTC.

The chain couples TRBV4-2 to TRBJ2-7; the match to TRBD1 covers 7 bases. The CDR3 has 12 amino acids. With V trimmed by 4 bases and J by 4 bases, 1 base remained unmatched. The germline CDR1 and CDR2 sequences are LGHNA and YNFKEQ. CDR3 region: CASSRQGYEQYF. The CDR3 region has the DNA TGTGCCAGCAGCCGACAGGGATACGAGCAGTACTTC.

The chain couples TRBV23-1 to TRBJ1-1; D unclear. TRBV23-1 is identified as an open reading frame with a role that is uncertain. The CDR3 covers 12 residues. With 3 bases removed from V and 6 bases from J, the gap between germline ends came to 8 bases. For the CDR3, the DNA is TGCGCCAGCAGTCACGGTGGTTCTGAAGCTTTCTTT. Translating it yields CASSHGGSEAFF.

V is TRBV6-1 and J is TRBJ1-4; the D is unclear. The CDR3 sequence is 13 residues long. Trimming left V 6 bases short and J 7 bases short, with 12 bases between. CDR1 and CDR2 from the germline V gene are MNHNS and SASEGT. The CDR3 DNA sequence: TGTGCCAGCAGACAGTACGGGAGTGAAAAACTGTTTTTT. Its translation: CASRQYGSEKLFF.

The rearrangement uses TRBV28 and TRBJ1-2; TRBD1 might be the D (6 bases). The germline gives CDR1 MDHEN, CDR2 SYDVKM. The V end lost 8 bases, the J end lost 2 bases, and 12 bases lay between the germline ends. This CDR3 contains 13 residues. The CDR3 DNA follows: TGTGCCAGCCTGTACAGGGACAACTATGGCTACACCTTC. Encoded protein: CASLYRDNYGYTF.

The chain is built from TRBV19 and TRBJ2-3; 7 bases match TRBD1. This CDR3 is 14 amino acids long. Germline V CDR1 and CDR2: LNHDA, SQIVND (reference sequence). After removal of 6 bases from V and 3 bases from J, the junction contained 6 bases not matched to a gene. In DNA form, the CDR3 reads TGTGCCAGTAGCCCGGACAGGATGACAGATACGCAGTATTTT. Its protein is CASSPDRMTDTQYF.

The V call is TRBV10-2, the J call TRBJ1-5; D is undetermined. This CDR3 is 13 amino acids long. V shed 1 base and J shed 6 bases, with 7 bases lying between them. CDR1 and CDR2 from the germline V gene are WSHSY and SAAADI. CDR3 DNA sequence: TGCGCCAGCAGTGAGTATAGTAGTCAGCCCCAGCATTTT. Translation: CASSEYSSQPQHF.

The chain combines TRBV5-1 with TRBJ1-1; TRBD1 agrees at 8 bases. The germline V gene has CDR1 SGHRS and CDR2 YFSETQ. J gave up 3 bases and V 2 bases, and 3 bases lay outside the gene matches. CDR3 length: 14 amino acids. CDR3 amino acids: CASSFTGGYTEAFF. CDR3 bases: TGCGCCAGCAGCTTCACAGGGGGATACACTGAAGCTTTCTTT.

This sequence joins TRBV14 and TRBJ1-2, with D possibly being TRBD1 (6 bases). CDR1 is SGHDN and CDR2 is FVKESK in the germline V gene. The CDR3 contains 14 residues. Trimming took 4 bases from V and 4 from J, leaving 13 bases between them. The CDR3 DNA follows: TGTGCCAGCAGCCTATATGGGGGCACCTATGGCTACACCTTC. Amino acids: CASSLYGGTYGYTF.

The chain recombines TRBV4-1 with TRBJ2-3; 13 bases fit TRBD2. The CDR3 runs to 17 residues. The germline V gene has CDR1 MGHRA and CDR2 YSYEKL. Unmatched junction bases numbered 10, after V lost 8 bases and J lost 2 bases. The CDR3 is CASALLAGGPDTDTQYF. CDR3 sequence (DNA): TGCGCCAGCGCGCTACTAGCGGGGGGGCCCGACACAGATACGCAGTATTTT.

The chain carries TRBV11-3 and TRBJ1-2, with 9 bases that match TRBD1. The CDR3 totals 12 residues. Trimming took 5 bases from V and 10 from J; bases not matched to a gene: 5. CDR1 and CDR2 from the germline V gene are SGHNT and YENEEA. The CDR3 region is CASSLNRGPYTF. The DNA for the CDR3 is TGTGCCAGCAGCCTTAACAGGGGGCCCTACACCTTC.

This sequence joins TRBV28 and TRBJ2-7, with 7 bases that match TRBD2. The germline V gene has CDR1 MDHEN and CDR2 SYDVKM. This CDR3 has 15 residues. The trim removed 4 bases at V and 6 bases at J, leaving 12 bases unmatched. This CDR3 is CASSSPTITGGEQYF. The CDR3 nucleotides are TGTGCCAGCAGTTCCCCCACGATCACGGGGGGCGAGCAGTACTTC.

The chain recombines TRBV5-1 with TRBJ1-2, with TRBD1 matching over 7 bases. Trimming cost V 0 bases and J 8 bases; bases outside gene matches: 7. The CDR3 is made up of 14 amino acids. Germline V gene data show CDR1 as SGHRS and CDR2 as YFSETQ. For the CDR3, the DNA is TGCGCCAGCAGCTTGGGACAGGGTAGGGGGGGCTACACCTTC. Its translation is CASSLGQGRGGYTF.

This rearrangement joins TRBV10-3 to TRBJ1-1; TRBD1 might be the D (5 bases). This CDR3 contains 13 residues. Trimming pared 6 bases from V and 1 base from J, leaving 9 bases between. Germline values: CDR1 ENHRY, CDR2 SYGVKD. CDR3 in amino acids: CAISDDRNTEAFF. The CDR3 coding sequence is TGTGCCATCAGCGACGACAGGAACACTGAAGCTTTCTTT.

This chain's CDR3 is CATSRDRGGEQYF. The CDR3 nucleotides are TGTGCCACCAGCAGAGATAGGGGCGGCGAGCAGTACTTC. The chain recombines TRBV15 with TRBJ2-7; D is perhaps TRBD1 (5 bases). The germline V gene encodes CDR1 LNHNV and CDR2 YYDKDF (reference sequence). The CDR3 has 13 residues. The V end was cut by 0 bases, the J end by 6 bases, with 9 bases between.

Points on this clone: At one of its ends the junction is not consistent with the germline gene, which may arise from a read error. This chain connects TRBV7-9 to TRBJ1-2, with 8 bases matching TRBD1. The CDR3 runs to 15 residues. CDR1 is SEHNR, CDR2 FQNEAQ, per germline (reference sequence). The CDR3 DNA reads as TGTTCCAGCAGCACCCTCGGACAGGGCCCCCGTTGGGACACCTTC. Protein product: CSSSTLGQGPRWDTF.

The chain recombines TRBV18 with TRBJ2-7, with 9 bases identical to TRBD1. This CDR3 region has 15 residues. V dropped 5 bases and J dropped 1; count of bases not matched to a gene: 6. Germline CDR1 KGHSH, CDR2 LQKENI. The CDR3 is CASSFRTGASYEQYF. Written as DNA, the CDR3 is TGTGCCAGCTCATTCCGGACAGGGGCATCCTACGAGCAGTACTTC.

The chain employs TRBV5-1 and TRBJ1-2; 8 nucleotides match TRBD1. V shed 4 bases, J shed 4 bases, and the junction held 9 bases outside the gene matches. Germline lookup yields CDR1 SGHRS and CDR2 YFSETQ. The CDR3 is made up of 15 amino acids. The CDR3 is CASSPDRGDIYGYTF. The CDR3 bases are TGCGCCAGCAGCCCTGACAGGGGAGATATCTATGGCTACACCTTC.

The chain couples TRBV10-3 to TRBJ1-3, with TRBD1 matching over 8 bases. The CDR3 has 15 residues. Germline V gives CDR1 ENHRY, CDR2 SYGVKD. The junction had 5 bases not matched to a gene; V was cut back by 4 bases and J by 3 bases. The CDR3 sequence: CAISGTGIGGNTIYF. The DNA of the CDR3 is TGTGCCATCAGTGGGACAGGGATTGGTGGAAACACCATATATTTT.

J is TRBJ2-2 and V is TRBV5-1; TRBD2 matches 9 bases. V lost 4 bases to trimming and J lost 3 bases; unmatched junction nucleotides: 4. Germline V lookup: CDR1 SGHRS, CDR2 YFSETQ. The CDR3 sequence is 15 residues long. This CDR3 is CASSGGGADTGELFF. The DNA of the CDR3 is TGCGCCAGCAGCGGCGGGGGGGCCGACACCGGGGAGCTGTTTTTT.

The V call is TRBV28, the J call TRBJ2-7; 7 positions match TRBD2. The germline V gene has CDR1 MDHEN and CDR2 SYDVKM. Trimming removed 8 bases from V and 6 bases from J; junction bases left unmatched: 7. This CDR3 contains 12 residues. The CDR3 spells CASCGSVAEQYF. In nucleotides, the CDR3 is TGTGCCAGCTGCGGGAGCGTCGCCGAGCAGTACTTC.

This chain links TRBV7-9 with TRBJ1-1; 10 nucleotides match TRBD1. The CDR3 has 14 amino acids. Germline assignment: CDR1 SEHNR and CDR2 FQNEAQ (reference sequence). The junction had 13 bases not matched to a gene; V was cut back by 10 bases and J by 8 bases. CDR3: CAITPGGQGTEAFF. DNA of the CDR3: TGTGCCATTACCCCCGGGGGACAGGGGACCGAAGCTTTCTTT. The whole variable domain, filled in from reference TRBV7-9 and TRBJ1-1, reads DTGVSQNPRHKITKRGQNVTFRCDPISEHNRLYWYRQTLGQGPEFLTYFQNEAQLEKSRLLSDRFSAERPKGSFSTLEIQRTEQGDSAMYLCAITPGGQGTEAFFGQGTRLTVV.

This chain joins TRBV5-1 and TRBJ2-3, with 12 bases aligning to TRBD1. Germline loops: CDR1 SGHRS, CDR2 YFSETQ. The CDR3 spans 17 residues. The trim removed 3 bases at V and 4 bases at J, leaving 9 bases unmatched. For the CDR3, the DNA is TGCGCCAGCAGCTCCACCGGGACAGGGGGCACGGCAGATACGCAGTATTTT. This gives the protein CASSSTGTGGTADTQYF.

The chain carries TRBV9 and TRBJ2-7; D gene uncertain. The length of the CDR3 is 12 residues. In germline, CDR1 is SGDLS, CDR2 YYNGEE. Trimming took 1 base from V and 3 from J, leaving 5 bases between them. The CDR3 is CASSVSDYEQYF. In DNA form, the CDR3 reads TGTGCCAGCAGCGTATCAGACTACGAGCAGTACTTC. Full variable domain (outside the CDR3, taken from reference TRBV9 and TRBJ2-7): DSGVTQTPKHLITATGQRVTLRCSPRSGDLSVYWYQQSLDQGLQFLIQYYNGEERAKGNILERFSAQQFPDLHSELNLSSLELGDSALYFCASSVSDYEQYFGPGTRLTVT.